The rows below give T cell receptor beta chains drawn from one sample of a study of blood T cell repertoires in COVID-19. Clones were read by immunoSEQ multiplex PCR, and TCRdb kept only the in-frame ones, dropping some. The sample has more than 60,000 clones, about 90% seen once; the top ten hold about 22%. Sequencing was carried out using peripheral blood. The receptors stem from a woman between 45 and 65 years old with active or convalescent COVID-19. CDR3s leave out the opening cysteine and the closing phenylalanine or tryptophan.

J gene: TRBJ2-7; CDR3 length: 13; V gene: TRBV7-9; CDR3 protein: ASTFGDPLSYEQY
J gene: TRBJ1-4; CDR3 length: 11; V gene: TRBV5-1; CDR3 protein: ASSFGDSEKLF
J gene: TRBJ2-7; CDR3 length: 13; V gene: TRBV6-5; CDR3 protein: ASYETEGAPFEQY
J gene: TRBJ2-7; CDR3 length: 13; V gene: TRBV7-9; CDR3 protein: AKLGTGSRWNEQY
J gene: TRBJ1-2; CDR3 length: 11; V gene: TRBV6-2/TRBV6-3; CDR3 protein: ASTPRGGWGYT
J gene: TRBJ2-3; CDR3 length: 15; V gene: TRBV4-2; CDR3 protein: ASSQEGLAPSTDTQY
J gene: TRBJ2-7; CDR3 length: 11; V gene: TRBV12-3/TRBV12-4; CDR3 protein: ASSFGVPYEQY
J gene: TRBJ2-7; CDR3 length: 13; V gene: TRBV3-1/TRBV3-2; CDR3 protein: ASSPSAGGNGKQY
J gene: TRBJ1-2; CDR3 length: 14; V gene: TRBV28; CDR3 protein: ASSLLGAGNNYGYT
J gene: TRBJ2-3; CDR3 length: 14; V gene: TRBV29-1; CDR3 protein: SVDPETGFGTDTQY
J gene: TRBJ1-2; CDR3 length: 11; V gene: TRBV19; CDR3 protein: ASSIRGSPGYT
J gene: TRBJ2-7; CDR3 length: 13; V gene: TRBV6-5; CDR3 protein: ASRKPYGQNYEQY
J gene: TRBJ2-5; CDR3 length: 14; V gene: TRBV24-1; CDR3 protein: ATSDGTSAIVETQY
J gene: TRBJ2-6; CDR3 length: 12; V gene: TRBV11-2; CDR3 protein: ASSLVQTAGVLT
J gene: TRBJ2-3; CDR3 length: 14; V gene: TRBV10-1; CDR3 protein: ASSESVAGELDTQY
J gene: TRBJ1-5; CDR3 length: 15; V gene: TRBV14; CDR3 protein: ASSQRREAGSNQPQH
J gene: TRBJ1-5; CDR3 length: 11; V gene: TRBV19; CDR3 protein: ASSSQGNQPQH
J gene: TRBJ1-3; CDR3 length: 10; V gene: TRBV12-3/TRBV12-4; CDR3 protein: ASSWATNTIY
J gene: TRBJ1-3; CDR3 length: 14; V gene: TRBV5-5; CDR3 protein: ASSLSTGTSGNTIY
J gene: TRBJ2-4; CDR3 length: 13; V gene: TRBV5-1; CDR3 protein: ASSLLGQYGNIQY
J gene: TRBJ1-3; CDR3 length: 15; V gene: TRBV28; CDR3 protein: ASSSPSTGLSGNTIY
J gene: TRBJ2-5; CDR3 length: 12; V gene: TRBV29-1; CDR3 protein: SVAGTGDGETQY
J gene: TRBJ1-1; CDR3 length: 12; V gene: TRBV5-5; CDR3 protein: ASSYGQGTTEAF
J gene: TRBJ2-5; CDR3 length: 12; V gene: TRBV2; CDR3 protein: ASSEVPGQETQY
J gene: TRBJ2-7; CDR3 length: 11; V gene: TRBV7-8; CDR3 protein: ASSYASGSEQY